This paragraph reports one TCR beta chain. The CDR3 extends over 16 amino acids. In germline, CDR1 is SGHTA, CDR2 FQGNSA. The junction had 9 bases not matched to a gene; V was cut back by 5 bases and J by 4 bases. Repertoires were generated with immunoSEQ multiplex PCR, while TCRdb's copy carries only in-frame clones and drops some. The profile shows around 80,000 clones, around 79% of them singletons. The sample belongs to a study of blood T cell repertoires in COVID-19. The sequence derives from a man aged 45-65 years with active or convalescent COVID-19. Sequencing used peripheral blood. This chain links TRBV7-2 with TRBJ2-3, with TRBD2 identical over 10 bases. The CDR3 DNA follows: TGTGCCAGCAGCCCCTCTGCAGCGGGGGGGCCAGATACGCAGTATTTT. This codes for CASSPSAAGGPDTQYF.